The clone carrying this T cell receptor beta chain was recorded once. Antigen specificity is unknown. This sample was taken from a study of graft-versus-host responses after intestinal transplantation. V lost 4 bases to trimming and J lost 3 bases; unmatched junction nucleotides: 2. CDR1 is SGHDT and CDR2 is YYEEEE in the germline V gene. The CDR3 contains 14 residues. The method was immunoSEQ multiplex PCR; TCRdb's version includes in-frame clones alone and lacks a portion of them. The profile shows around 120,000 clones, about 93% of them singletons. The chain combines TRBV5-6 with TRBJ2-3; 10 nucleotides match TRBD1. The source was unstimulated CD4+ T cells sorted from spleen or lymph node cells, collected before intestinal transplant. This receptor was identified in a human donor who received an intestinal transplant. CDR3 in amino acids: CASSRDRGTDTQYF. CDR3 nucleotide sequence: TGTGCCAGCAGCCGGGACAGGGGTACAGATACGCAGTATTTT.